This T cell receptor beta chain appears in the sequencing data of a study of shared T cell receptors in the human thymus. Clones were read by immunoSEQ multiplex PCR, and TCRdb kept only the in-frame ones, dropping some. The table has some 700,000 clones, around 85% seen once; the top ten hold over 0.008%. The J segment lost 10 bases and the V segment lost 6 bases, leaving 9 bases of the junction unmatched. The CDR3 sequence is 14 residues long. Germline V gene lookup returns CDR1 WNHNN and CDR2 SYGVQD (reference sequence). This sample was also put to use in a study of human thymus T cells. That paper adds: Repertoires sampled from thymus and blood appeared biased in V and J gene usage.

The sequence came from a girl under three years old with a congenital heart defect. Sequencing was performed on thymocytes. The V gene is TRBV10-1, the J gene TRBJ2-1; 10 positions match TRBD1. The CDR3 spells CASSGTGDTSEQFF. CDR3 nucleotides: TGCGCCAGCAGCGGGACAGGGGATACGTCCGAGCAGTTCTTC.